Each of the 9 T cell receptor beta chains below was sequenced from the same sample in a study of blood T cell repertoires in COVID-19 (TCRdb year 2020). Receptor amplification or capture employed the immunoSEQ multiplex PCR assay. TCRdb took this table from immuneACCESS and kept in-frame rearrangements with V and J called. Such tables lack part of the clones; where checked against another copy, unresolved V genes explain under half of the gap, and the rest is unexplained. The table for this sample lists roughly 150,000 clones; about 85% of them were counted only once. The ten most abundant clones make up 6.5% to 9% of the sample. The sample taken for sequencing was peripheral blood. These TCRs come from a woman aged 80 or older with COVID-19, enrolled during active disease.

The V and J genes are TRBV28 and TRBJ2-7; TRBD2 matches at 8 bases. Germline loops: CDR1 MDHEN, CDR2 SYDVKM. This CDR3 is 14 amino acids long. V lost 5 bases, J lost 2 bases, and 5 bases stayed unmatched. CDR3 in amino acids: CASSAGGETYEQYF. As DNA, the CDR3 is TGTGCCAGCAGTGCGGGAGGCGAAACCTACGAGCAGTACTTC.

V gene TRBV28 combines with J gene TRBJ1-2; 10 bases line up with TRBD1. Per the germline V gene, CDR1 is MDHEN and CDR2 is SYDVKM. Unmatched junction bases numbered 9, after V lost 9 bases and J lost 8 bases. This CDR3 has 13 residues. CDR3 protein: CASSLTGGWGYTF. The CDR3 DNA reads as TGTGCCAGTTCCTTGACAGGGGGCTGGGGCTACACCTTC.

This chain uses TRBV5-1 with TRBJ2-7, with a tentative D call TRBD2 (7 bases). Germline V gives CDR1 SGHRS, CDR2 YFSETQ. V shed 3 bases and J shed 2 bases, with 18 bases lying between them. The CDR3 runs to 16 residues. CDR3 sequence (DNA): TGCGCCAGCAGCTCCGGCGGGGCGGGGGCCGCCTACGAGCAGTACTTC. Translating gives CASSSGGAGAAYEQYF.

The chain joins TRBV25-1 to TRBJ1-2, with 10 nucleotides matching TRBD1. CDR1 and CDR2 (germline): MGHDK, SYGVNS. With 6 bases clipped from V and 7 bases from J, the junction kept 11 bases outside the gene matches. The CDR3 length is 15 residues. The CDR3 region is CASRETGTGASGYTF. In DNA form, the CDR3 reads TGTGCCAGCAGAGAAACCGGGACAGGGGCTTCTGGCTACACCTTC.

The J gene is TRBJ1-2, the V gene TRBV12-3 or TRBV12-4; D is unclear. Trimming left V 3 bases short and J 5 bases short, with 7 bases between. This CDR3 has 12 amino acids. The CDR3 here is CASSFPGYGYTF. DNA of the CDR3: TGTGCCAGCAGTTTCCCCGGGTATGGCTACACCTTC.

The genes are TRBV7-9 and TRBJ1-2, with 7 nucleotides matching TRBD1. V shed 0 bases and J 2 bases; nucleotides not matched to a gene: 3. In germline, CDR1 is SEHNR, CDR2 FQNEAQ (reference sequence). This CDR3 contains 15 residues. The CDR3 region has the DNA TGTGCCAGCAGCTTAGCAAGGACAGGCAACTATGGCTACACCTTC. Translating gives CASSLARTGNYGYTF.

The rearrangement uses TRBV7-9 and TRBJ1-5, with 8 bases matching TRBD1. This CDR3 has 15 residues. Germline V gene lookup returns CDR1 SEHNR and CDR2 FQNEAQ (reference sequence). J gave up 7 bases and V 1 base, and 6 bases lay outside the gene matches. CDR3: CASSLDGTGRQPQHF. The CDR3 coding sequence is TGTGCCAGCAGCTTAGACGGGACAGGACGACAGCCCCAGCATTTT.

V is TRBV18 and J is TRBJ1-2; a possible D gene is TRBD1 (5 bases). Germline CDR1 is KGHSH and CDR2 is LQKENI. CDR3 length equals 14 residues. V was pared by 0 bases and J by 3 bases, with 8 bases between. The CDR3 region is CASSPPGVDYGYTF. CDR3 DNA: TGTGCCAGCTCACCACCAGGGGTAGACTATGGCTACACCTTC.

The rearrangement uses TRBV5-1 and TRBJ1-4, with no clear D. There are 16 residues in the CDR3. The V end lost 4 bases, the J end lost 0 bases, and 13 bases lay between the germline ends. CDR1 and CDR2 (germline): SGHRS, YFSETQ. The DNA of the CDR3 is TGCGCCAGCAGCCTCTGGGCCCGAACAACTAATGAAAAACTGTTTTTT. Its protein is CASSLWARTTNEKLFF.